This entry lists 4 T cell receptor beta chains sequenced from one sample in a study of blood T cells in healthy people across ages. The second PCR ran roughly 6 to 11 cycles with a sample-barcoded 5' primer and J-beta primers. TCRdb fed the 5' RACE reads into MiXCR, producing one record per CDR3 protein. The sample gives 980,000 or so distinct CDR3 sequences, around 46% of which show up once; around an eighth is in the top ten. Sample: blood. The source of these receptors is a man younger than 40 in good health.

The chain recombines TRBV6-1 with TRBJ2-7, with D unclear. Trimming took off 0 bases at V and 7 bases at J, with 13 bases between the two ends. Germline CDR1 is MNHNS and CDR2 is SASEGT. The CDR3 sequence is 14 residues long. The CDR3 bases are TGTGCCAGCAGTGAAGCACTCCAGTCAAAGGAGCAGTACTTC. It translates to CASSEALQSKEQYF.

This clonotype was found many times. The chain combines TRBV29-1 with TRBJ2-7, with D perhaps TRBD1 (6 bases). V lost 6 bases and J 2 bases, leaving 11 bases between the germline ends. Germline CDR1 is SQVTM and CDR2 is ANQGSEA. This CDR3 is 12 amino acids long. CDR3 sequence: CSVERDTYEQYF. The CDR3, as DNA: TGCAGCGTCGAACGGGACACCTACGAGCAGTACTTC.

This clonotype occurred a few times. This sequence joins TRBV4-2 and TRBJ2-5; D is unresolved. This CDR3 has 15 amino acids. Per the germline V gene, CDR1 is LGHNA and CDR2 is YNFKEQ. Trimming pared 1 base from V and 4 bases from J, leaving 13 bases between. In DNA, the CDR3 is TGTGCCAGCAGCCAAGTGTGGCCCACAATAGAGACCCAGTACTTC. Translating it yields CASSQVWPTIETQYF.

V usage is TRBV6-5 and J usage is TRBJ2-1, with D perhaps matching TRBD2 (7 bases). CDR1 is MNHEY, CDR2 SVGAGI, per germline. The CDR3 sequence is 13 residues long. V shed 7 bases and J shed 8 bases, with 15 bases lying between them. In nucleotides, the CDR3 is TGTGCCAGCACCTACGGGGGGCGGGATGAGCAGTTCTTC. Encoded protein: CASTYGGRDEQFF.